Listed here are 23 T cell receptor beta chains from one sample, sequenced in a study of T cells in localized non-small cell lung cancer. Here immunoSEQ multiplex PCR was the method, and the copy in TCRdb shows in-frame clones only, minus some. The data show 90,000 to 95,000 clones, approximately 90% seen once. The sample in question was peripheral blood, obtained before any cancer treatment. Every receptor here comes from a man aged 40 to 69 with stage I squamous cell lung carcinoma.

The CDR3 nucleotides read TGTGCCAGCAGCTTGGAGAGACTAGCGGGGACTTACACAGATACGCAGTATTTT. Translation: CASSLERLAGTYTDTQYF. The chain carries TRBV5-6 and TRBJ2-3; TRBD2 agrees at 11 bases. This CDR3 is built from 18 residues. The trim removed 0 bases at V and 2 bases at J, leaving 8 bases unmatched. Germline CDR1 SGHDT, CDR2 YYEEEE.

This clone was found a few times. The chain links TRBV19 to TRBJ1-5, with D hard to call. This CDR3 is built from 12 residues. V was cut by 7 bases and J by 6 bases, with 10 bases left in between. Germline assignment: CDR1 LNHDA and CDR2 SQIVND (reference sequence). As DNA, the CDR3 is TGTGCCAGTAAGACGGACCGTCAGCCCCAGCATTTT. Amino acids: CASKTDRQPQHF.

The CDR3 nucleotides are TGTGCCAGCAGCTTAGGAGGCCCGAACTATGGCTACACCTTC. This codes for CASSLGGPNYGYTF. The genes are TRBV7-8 and TRBJ1-2; D remains unclear. Trimming pared 1 base from V and 2 bases from J, leaving 8 bases between. Germline values: CDR1 SGHVS, CDR2 FQNEAQ. This CDR3 spans 14 amino acids.

Remarks on this clone: This same CDR3 is encoded by further DNA sequences in the sample. The chain combines TRBV11-2 with TRBJ1-2; a weak D match, TRBD1 (5 bases). Germline-derived CDR1 and CDR2 are SGHAT and FQNNGV. The V gene lost 1 base and the J gene lost 8 bases, with 14 bases spanning the gap. The CDR3 has 14 residues. The CDR3 is CASSLGAAGSGYTF. CDR3 DNA sequence: TGTGCCAGCAGCTTAGGCGCGGCAGGGTCCGGCTACACCTTC.

The chain recombines TRBV4-1 with TRBJ1-3; D not resolved. This CDR3 has 12 residues. Trimming took 0 bases from V and 4 from J, leaving 1 base between them. Looked up from germline, CDR1 is MGHRA and CDR2 is YSYEKL. In DNA, the CDR3 is TGCGCCAGCAGCCAAGAGGGAAACACCATATATTTT. Amino acid sequence: CASSQEGNTIYF.

V is TRBV19 and J is TRBJ1-5; 10 bases map to TRBD1. This CDR3 contains 15 residues. The V segment lost 7 bases and the J segment 6 bases; nucleotides outside the gene matches: 9. CDR1 is LNHDA, CDR2 SQIVND, per germline (reference sequence). This CDR3 reads CASTNLDRGVQPQHF. CDR3 coding DNA: TGTGCCAGTACCAACTTGGACAGGGGGGTTCAGCCCCAGCATTTT.

This sequence joins TRBV2 and TRBJ2-5; 8 nucleotides match TRBD2. The J call is in doubt because the DNA end fits TRBJ2-7 better. This CDR3 is built from 15 residues. The V gene's germline CDR1 is SNHLY and CDR2 FYNNEI. CDR3 coding DNA: TGTGCCAGCACCCCTCGGGGGGGAGGATTTGGCGAGCAGTACTTC. Encoded protein: CASTPRGGGFGEQYF.

This chain links TRBV14 with TRBJ1-3, with D possibly matching TRBD1 (5 bases). The length of the CDR3 is 14 residues. In germline, CDR1 is SGHDN, CDR2 FVKESK. The germline V and J ends were trimmed by 1 base and 3 bases, with 7 bases remaining between them. CDR3 amino acids: CASSQAGLGNTIYF. In nucleotides, the CDR3 is TGTGCCAGCAGCCAAGCAGGGCTTGGAAACACCATATATTTT.

This clone has just one count. V gene TRBV11-1 combines with J gene TRBJ1-1; D is undetermined. CDR1 is SGHAT, CDR2 FQDESV, per germline (reference sequence). The ends were cut back, 5 bases at V and 7 bases at J, with 8 bases in the middle. The CDR3 totals 11 residues. CDR3 sequence (DNA): TGTGCCAGCAGCATTGGTGATGAAGCTTTCTTT. It specifies CASSIGDEAFF.

The genes are TRBV28 and TRBJ2-1; D gene uncertain. CDR1 MDHEN and CDR2 SYDVKM come from the germline V gene. The CDR3 loop spans 15 amino acids. Trimming cost V 5 bases and J 0 bases, with 11 bases left between them. The CDR3 reads CASSGPLSSYNEQFF. The CDR3 DNA reads TGTGCCAGCAGTGGGCCTTTGAGCTCCTACAATGAGCAGTTCTTC. The whole variable domain, filled in from reference TRBV28 and TRBJ2-1, reads DVKVTQSSRYLVKRTGEKVFLECVQDMDHENMFWYRQDPGLGLRLIYFSYDVKMKEKGDIPEGYSVSREKKERFSLILESASTNQTSMYLCASSGPLSSYNEQFFGPGTRLTVL.

This clone was observed once. V and J are TRBV4-1 and TRBJ2-7; D is uncertain. The CDR3 has 14 residues. V was shortened by 4 bases and J by 7 bases, with 17 bases between the two germline ends. The germline gives CDR1 MGHRA, CDR2 YSYEKL. The CDR3 here is CASSPFPGRREQYF. The CDR3 DNA reads TGCGCCAGCAGCCCTTTTCCGGGCAGGAGAGAGCAGTACTTC.

V and J are TRBV10-3 and TRBJ2-7; D remains ambiguous. Germline assignment: CDR1 ENHRY and CDR2 SYGVKD. V shed 3 bases and J shed 4 bases, with 10 bases lying between them. This CDR3 comprises 13 residues. The CDR3 nucleotides read TGTGCCATCAGTGATAGGCCGGAGTACGAGCAGTACTTC. It encodes CAISDRPEYEQYF.

The gene calls are TRBV2 and TRBJ2-7, with 8 bases aligning to TRBD2. Germline CDR1 is SNHLY and CDR2 is FYNNEI. The CDR3 has 15 amino acids. Germline trimming cut 4 bases from V and 2 bases from J; bases unmatched to any gene: 7. CDR3 sequence (DNA): TGTGCCAGCAGTGGGAGTGCGGGGGGTCCCTACGAGCAGTACTTC. It encodes CASSGSAGGPYEQYF.

This sequence joins TRBV4-1 and TRBJ2-1; D gene ambiguous. The CDR3 totals 13 residues. Per germline, CDR1 MGHRA and CDR2 YSYEKL. The germline V and J ends were trimmed by 5 bases and 6 bases, with 11 bases remaining between them. The CDR3 nucleotides are TGCGCCAGCAGCTGCGGCGGCATCAATGAGCAGTTCTTC. Its protein is CASSCGGINEQFF.

The chain combines TRBV6-1 with TRBJ1-2, with a possible D match to TRBD1 (5 bases). Between the trimmed V and J ends, which lost 0 bases and 4 bases, there was a span of 6 bases. The CDR3 totals 13 residues. The V gene's germline CDR1 is MNHNS and CDR2 SASEGT. The CDR3 loop is CASSEAGTYGYTF. In DNA, the CDR3 is TGTGCCAGCAGTGAAGCGGGGACCTATGGCTACACCTTC.

The J gene is TRBJ1-6, the V gene TRBV5-1; TRBD1 might be the D (5 bases). The CDR3 runs to 14 residues. Germline lookup yields CDR1 SGHRS and CDR2 YFSETQ. Trimming left V 4 bases short and J 7 bases short, with 12 bases between. CDR3 amino acids: CASSPDSTNSPLHF. The CDR3 DNA reads as TGCGCCAGCAGCCCCGACAGCACGAATTCACCCCTCCACTTT.

In DNA, the CDR3 is TGTGCCATCAGTGGCACAGGAAAGGGGGAGACCCAGTACTTC. Translation gives CAISGTGKGETQYF. The J gene is TRBJ2-5, the V gene TRBV10-3, with D possibly matching TRBD1 (5 bases). This CDR3 region has 14 residues. Germline CDR1 is ENHRY and CDR2 is SYGVKD. Trimming shortened V by 4 bases and J by 5 bases, and 14 bases separated the two germline ends.

This clone is a singleton in its sample. The V gene is TRBV4-3, the J gene TRBJ1-2; D unresolved. Germline V gene sequence: CDR1 LGHNA, CDR2 YSLEER. The V and J ends lost 1 base and 5 bases respectively, with 14 bases between them. CDR3 length: 15 residues. CDR3 nucleotides: TGCGCCAGCAGCCAAGCGGCGGGCCTAGGGTATGGCTACACCTTC. Amino acid sequence: CASSQAAGLGYGYTF.

The chain joins TRBV14 to TRBJ1-1; D is unclear. Trimming took 0 bases from V and 6 from J, leaving 8 bases between them. CDR1 and CDR2 (germline): SGHDN, FVKESK. The CDR3 totals 13 residues. The CDR3: CASSQDMGAEAFF. The CDR3 bases are TGTGCCAGCAGCCAAGATATGGGTGCTGAAGCTTTCTTT.

This clone has more than one count but fewer than ten. The V and J genes are TRBV10-3 and TRBJ1-2, with a tentative D call TRBD1 (6 bases). The germline V gene encodes CDR1 ENHRY and CDR2 SYGVKD. The V gene lost 5 bases and the J gene lost 2 bases, with 21 bases spanning the gap. CDR3 size: 17 residues. The CDR3 sequence: CAISRPQRDKGNYGYTF. As DNA, the CDR3 is TGTGCCATCAGTAGACCTCAAAGGGACAAGGGGAACTATGGCTACACCTTC.

The chain joins TRBV11-2 to TRBJ2-2, with D perhaps given as TRBD1 or TRBD2 (6 bases each). There are 17 residues in the CDR3. Trimming stripped 6 bases from V and 3 bases from J, with 20 bases between. Germline V CDR1 and CDR2: SGHAT, FQNNGV. CDR3 region: CASRSVGRGRDTGELFF. In nucleotides, the CDR3 is TGTGCCAGCAGAAGCGTGGGACGGGGGCGCGACACCGGGGAGCTGTTTTTT.

The V call is TRBV28, the J call TRBJ2-5; TRBD2 agrees at 14 bases. V trimming: 2 bases; J trimming: 2 bases; junction bases outside the gene matches: 4. There are 17 residues in the CDR3. Germline lookup yields CDR1 MDHEN and CDR2 SYDVKM. CDR3 sequence: CASSLIGTSGGQETQYF. DNA of the CDR3: TGTGCCAGCAGTTTAATTGGGACTAGCGGGGGACAAGAGACCCAGTACTTC. Full variable domain (missing parts from reference TRBV28 and TRBJ2-5): DVKVTQSSRYLVKRTGEKVFLECVQDMDHENMFWYRQDPGLGLRLIYFSYDVKMKEKGDIPEGYSVSREKKERFSLILESASTNQTSMYLCASSLIGTSGGQETQYFGPGTRLLVL.

The rearrangement links TRBV4-1 to TRBJ2-7; the match to TRBD2 covers 10 bases. J was trimmed by 3 bases and V by 4 bases; bases with no gene match: 3. Per germline, CDR1 MGHRA and CDR2 YSYEKL. The CDR3 sequence is 14 residues long. CDR3 protein: CASSLAGGNYEQYF. The CDR3, as DNA: TGCGCCAGCAGCCTAGCGGGGGGCAACTACGAGCAGTACTTC.